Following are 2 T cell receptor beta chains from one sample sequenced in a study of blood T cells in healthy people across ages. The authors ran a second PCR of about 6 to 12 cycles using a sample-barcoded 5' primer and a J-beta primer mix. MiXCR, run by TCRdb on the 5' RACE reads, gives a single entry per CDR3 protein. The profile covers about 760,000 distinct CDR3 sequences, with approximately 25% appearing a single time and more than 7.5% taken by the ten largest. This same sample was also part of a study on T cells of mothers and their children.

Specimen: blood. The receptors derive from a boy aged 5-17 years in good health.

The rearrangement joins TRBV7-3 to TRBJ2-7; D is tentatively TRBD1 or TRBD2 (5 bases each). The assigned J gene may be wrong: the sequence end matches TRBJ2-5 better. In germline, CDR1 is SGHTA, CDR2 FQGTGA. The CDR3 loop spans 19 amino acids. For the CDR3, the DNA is TGTGCCAGCAGCTTATGGGCCGCCGCGGGTGAGGGGTTTGGGGAGACCCAGTACTTC. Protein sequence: CASSLWAAAGEGFGETQYF.

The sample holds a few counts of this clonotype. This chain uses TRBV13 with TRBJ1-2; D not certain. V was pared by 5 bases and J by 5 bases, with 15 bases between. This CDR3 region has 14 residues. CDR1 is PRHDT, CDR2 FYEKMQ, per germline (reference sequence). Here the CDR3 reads CASSPAGRRYGYTF. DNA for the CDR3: TGTGCCAGCAGCCCTGCCGGACGGCGGTATGGCTACACCTTC.